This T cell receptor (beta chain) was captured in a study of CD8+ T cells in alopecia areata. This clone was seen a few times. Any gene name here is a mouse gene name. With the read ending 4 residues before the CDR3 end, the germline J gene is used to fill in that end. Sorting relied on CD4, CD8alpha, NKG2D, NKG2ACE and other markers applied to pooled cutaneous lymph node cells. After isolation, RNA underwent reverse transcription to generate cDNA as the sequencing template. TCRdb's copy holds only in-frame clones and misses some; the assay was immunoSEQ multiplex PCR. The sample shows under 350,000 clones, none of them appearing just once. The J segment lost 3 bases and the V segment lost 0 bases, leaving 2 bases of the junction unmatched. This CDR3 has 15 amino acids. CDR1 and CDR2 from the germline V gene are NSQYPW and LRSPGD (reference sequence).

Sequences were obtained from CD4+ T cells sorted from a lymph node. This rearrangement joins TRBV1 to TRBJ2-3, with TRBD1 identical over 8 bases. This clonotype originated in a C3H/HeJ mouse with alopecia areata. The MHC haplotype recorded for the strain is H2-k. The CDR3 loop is CTCSADWDRAETLYF. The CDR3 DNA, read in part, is TGCACCTGCAGTGCAGATTGGGACAGGGCAGAA.